This T cell receptor beta chain came from a study of identical twins (TCRdb year 2016). With regard to the full study: The study deep-sequenced TCR alpha and beta repertoires from monozygotic twins, unrelated adults of various ages and cord blood to test whether fetal clonotypes persist. Replicate twin experiments were performed at different times using different library preparation protocols to rule out contamination. Paper-wide results and their limitations: Because the same donors could not be followed over many years, the conclusions relied on cross-sectional statistical analysis. Abundant cord blood beta clonotypes had fewer insertions, young adult naive repertoires showed a similar but weaker trend, and memory repertoires showed no such trend. Invariant T cells such as MAIT and iNKT could partly confound zero-insertion analyses, though diverse VJ usage argued against this for most clonotypes. The excess sharing between twins in beta out-of-frame sequences was weaker because fewer shared sequences reduced the signal-to-noise ratio. Compared with coincidental sharing between unrelated individuals, out-of-frame TCR alpha sequences shared between twins had an excess of sequences with low generation probability. Recombination models systematically underestimated out-of-frame TCR alpha sharing in monozygotic twins but agreed with sharing between unrelated individuals.

A note on this clonotype: Its antigen target is currently unknown. No base quality information exists; no much larger clone differs at one position.

Including cysteine and phenylalanine, the CDR3 has 16 amino acids. The read is trimmed to its CDR3 DNA, 48 bases read in frame from base 1. CDR1 and CDR2 are drawn from the germline V gene: SGHRS, YFSETQ. Clipping removes 0 bases from V and 0 bases from J, with 2 as the unmatched junction base count. Library preparation used 5' RACE. Sequencing instrument: Illumina HiSeq 2000. Template switching added a universal primer binding site, and the final cDNA carried a unique molecular identifier that allowed TCR cDNA molecules to be counted accurately. Specific primers in the conserved constant-segment region were used to synthesize first-strand cDNA for TCR alpha and beta chains. To control for contamination, each cDNA library was double barcoded with a SMART-Mk sample barcode plus Illumina barcodes. Two successive PCR steps introduced TruSeq adapter sequences along with Illumina sample barcodes. TCR alpha and beta cDNA libraries were sequenced on the Illumina HiSeq platform with custom primers. The published analysis was carried out like this. Raw reads were processed with MiGEC to extract unique molecular identifiers, and MiXCR was used to determine CDR3 positions. Recombination models were inferred per individual with the repgenHMM and IGoR tools using an EM algorithm. Shared clonotype analysis was performed with the tcR package in R, normalizing sharing by the product of cloneset sizes. Out-of-frame nonproductive sequences were analyzed to study raw recombination free of thymic and clonal selection effects. Through fastp at Q25 and MiXCR, TCRdb rebuilt clones from the public reads, retaining in-frame beta chains. Identical CDR3 proteins give one entry, which carries the most common genes and DNA. What appears here as the V and J calls and clone size reflects TCRdb's work, not the paper's. Here the sample has about 200,000 distinct CDR3 sequences; 10% occur a single time. The ten largest clones capture about 9% of the sample.

Only healthy Caucasian donors were included. Miltenyi CD45RO+ enrichment and human naive T-cell isolation kits were used to isolate memory (CD45RO+) and naive T cells from PBMC. The source is a man aged 50 to 59 in good health. The rearranged segments are TRBV5-1 and TRBJ2-2, with 7 bases matching TRBD1. Sequencing input: memory T cells sorted from blood. This sample's cell subset or site label indicates: CD45RO+ enriched T cells. The nucleotide sequence reads TGCGCCAGCAGCTTGGAAGGGACAGCGAACACCGGGGAGCTGTTTTTT. Its protein is CASSLEGTANTGELFF.